This TCR beta chain appears in the sequencing data of a study of T cells in Graves' hyperthyroidism and ophthalmopathy. This clonotype occurred many times. It was RNA transcripts that yielded the amplified TCR beta CDR3 regions. HTBI primers were employed in a first-round RT-PCR of the TCR CDR3. Each CDR3 protein is one row after TCRdb ran MiXCR on the multiplex PCR reads. The sample has 200,000 to 250,000 distinct CDR3 sequences, about a sixth seen once; the top ten hold about 30%. The authors took PBMCs from over 8.5 ml fresh peripheral blood. The CDR3 contains 16 residues. In germline, CDR1 is MNHEY, CDR2 SMNVEV (reference sequence). V was cut by 6 bases and J by 4 bases, with 21 bases left in between.

The material sequenced was blood. This receptor was taken from a woman under 30 with Graves' ophthalmopathy. The rearrangement uses TRBV27 and TRBJ1-2; D might be TRBD1 (6 bases). The CDR3 sequence: CASSPQGLSSVYGYTF. In DNA, the CDR3 is TGTGCCAGCAGCCCACAGGGCTTATCGAGTGTCTATGGCTACACCTTC.